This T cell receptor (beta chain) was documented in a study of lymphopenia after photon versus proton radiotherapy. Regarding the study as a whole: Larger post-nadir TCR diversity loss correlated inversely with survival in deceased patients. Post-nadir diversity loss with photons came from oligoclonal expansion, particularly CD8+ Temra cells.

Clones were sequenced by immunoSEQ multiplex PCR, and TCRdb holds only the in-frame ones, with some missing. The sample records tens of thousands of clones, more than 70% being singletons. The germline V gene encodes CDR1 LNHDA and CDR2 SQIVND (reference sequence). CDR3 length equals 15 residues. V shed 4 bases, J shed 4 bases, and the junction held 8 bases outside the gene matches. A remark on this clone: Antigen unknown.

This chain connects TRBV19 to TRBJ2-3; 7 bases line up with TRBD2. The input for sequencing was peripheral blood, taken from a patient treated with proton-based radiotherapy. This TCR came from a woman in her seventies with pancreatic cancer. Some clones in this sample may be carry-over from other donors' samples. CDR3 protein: CASSKGVLAADTQYF. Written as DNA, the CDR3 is TGTGCCAGTAGTAAAGGGGTCCTAGCGGCAGATACGCAGTATTTT. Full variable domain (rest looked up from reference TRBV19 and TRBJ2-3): DGGITQSPKYLFRKEGQNVTLSCEQNLNHDAMYWYRQDPGQGLRLIYYSQIVNDFQKGDIAEGYSVSREKKESFPLTVTSAQKNPTAFYLCASSKGVLAADTQYFGPGTRLTVL.